Each of the 9 T cell receptor beta chains below was sequenced from the same sample in a study of CD8 T cells in ankylosing spondylitis. MiXCR, applied by TCRdb to the 5' RACE reads, yields one record per CDR3 protein. Found here are 250,000 to 400,000 distinct CDR3 sequences, about 9.9% of them singletons; the top ten hold 8% to 9.5%. What was sequenced was blood, either unsorted or a sorted T cell fraction (not recorded which). Receptors were obtained from a female donor with ankylosing spondylitis or in good health (not recorded which).

This clonotype showed up many times. The chain couples TRBV6-5 to TRBJ2-1; D is perhaps TRBD2 (5 bases). The CDR3 length is 15 residues. V was clipped by 4 bases and J by 0 bases, with 10 bases between them. CDR1 is MNHEY, CDR2 SVGAGI, per germline. CDR3 sequence reads: CASSSTGYSYNEQFF. CDR3 DNA sequence: TGTGCCAGCAGTTCCACGGGGTACTCCTACAATGAGCAGTTCTTC.

This clonotype has ten or more counts. The J gene is TRBJ2-7, the V gene TRBV5-1, with TRBD1 matching 7 bases. CDR1 SGHRS and CDR2 YFSETQ come from the germline V gene. Trimming removed 2 bases from V and 3 bases from J; junction bases left unmatched: 5. The CDR3 extends over 14 amino acids. The CDR3 sequence is CASSFGTDIYEQYF. The DNA for the CDR3 is TGCGCCAGCAGCTTCGGGACAGATATCTACGAGCAGTACTTC. Variable domain in full (rest from reference TRBV5-1 and TRBJ2-7): KAGVTQTPRYLIKTRGQQVTLSCSPISGHRSVSWYQQTPGQGLQFLFEYFSETQRNKGNFPGRFSGRQFSNSRSEMNVSTLELGDSALYLCASSFGTDIYEQYFGPGTRLTVT.

The CDR3 DNA reads as TGCGCCAGCAGCTTCGGACAGGGGTTTAACACTGAAGCTTTCTTT. Its protein is CASSFGQGFNTEAFF. This sequence joins TRBV5-1 and TRBJ1-1, with 9 bases aligning to TRBD1. The length of the CDR3 is 15 residues. CDR1 and CDR2 (germline): SGHRS, YFSETQ. With V trimmed by 2 bases and J by 2 bases, 4 bases remained unmatched.

This clonotype was detected many times. V is TRBV12-3 or TRBV12-4 and J is TRBJ2-1; D remains unclear. The CDR3 consists of 12 residues. V was trimmed by 6 bases and J by 4 bases, leaving 7 bases between them. The CDR3 nucleotides read TGTGCCAGCAGGCCCGTTTACAATGAGCAGTTCTTC. It specifies CASRPVYNEQFF.

V and J are TRBV30 and TRBJ2-1, with D uncertain. This CDR3 is 14 amino acids long. Deletions cut 3 bases from V and 0 bases from J, with 9 bases between. Per germline, CDR1 GTSNPN and CDR2 SVGIG (reference sequence). The CDR3 coding sequence is TGTGCCTGGAGCGCGAGCCTCTCCTACAATGAGCAGTTCTTC. This encodes CAWSASLSYNEQFF.

This clonotype came up many times. The chain recombines TRBV20-1 with TRBJ2-3; TRBD2 agrees at 11 bases. This CDR3 contains 13 residues. Germline V gives CDR1 DFQATT, CDR2 SNEGSKA (reference sequence). Unmatched junction bases numbered 1, after V lost 4 bases and J lost 4 bases. CDR3 coding DNA: TGCAGTGCTAATAGCGGGGGGGCAGATACGCAGTATTTT. Its translation is CSANSGGADTQYF.

A few counts support this clonotype. V and J are TRBV20-1 and TRBJ2-7; TRBD2 matches 11 bases. The germline V gene encodes CDR1 DFQATT and CDR2 SNEGSKA (reference sequence). CDR3 size: 14 residues. J lost 6 bases, V lost 6 bases, and 10 bases had no gene match. The DNA of the CDR3 is TGCAGTGCCAGGATCCCGGGACTAGCGGTCGAGCAGTACTTC. Translated, it gives CSARIPGLAVEQYF.

The table lists this clonotype with many counts. The rearrangement uses TRBV5-1 and TRBJ1-1; 9 bases fit TRBD1. With 7 bases clipped from V and 0 bases from J, the junction kept 7 bases outside the gene matches. The germline CDR1 and CDR2 sequences are SGHRS and YFSETQ. The CDR3 has 15 amino acids. The CDR3 is CASGGTGNVNTEAFF. CDR3 DNA: TGCGCCAGCGGTGGGACAGGGAATGTGAACACTGAAGCTTTCTTT.

This clonotype was counted many times. The chain links TRBV12-3 or TRBV12-4 to TRBJ2-7; D tentatively reads TRBD1 or TRBD2 (7 bases each). The V end was cut by 3 bases, the J end by 4 bases, with 13 bases between. This CDR3 contains 14 residues. The CDR3 nucleotides are TGTGCCAGCAGTTTGGGGGGGACAGATTACGAGCAGTACTTC. Its protein product is CASSLGGTDYEQYF.